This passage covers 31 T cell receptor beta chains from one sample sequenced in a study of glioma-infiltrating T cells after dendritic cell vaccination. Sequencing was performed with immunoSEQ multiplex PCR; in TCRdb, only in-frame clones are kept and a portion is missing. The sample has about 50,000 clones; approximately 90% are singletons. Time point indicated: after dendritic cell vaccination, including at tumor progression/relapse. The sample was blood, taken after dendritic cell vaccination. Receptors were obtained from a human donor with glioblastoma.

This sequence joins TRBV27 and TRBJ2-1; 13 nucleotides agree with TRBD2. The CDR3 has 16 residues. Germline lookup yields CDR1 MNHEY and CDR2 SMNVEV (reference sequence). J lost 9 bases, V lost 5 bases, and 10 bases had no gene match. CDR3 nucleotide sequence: TGTGCCAGCAGTCCATATGTCGGACTAGCGGGGGCTGAGCAGTTCTTC. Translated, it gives CASSPYVGLAGAEQFF.

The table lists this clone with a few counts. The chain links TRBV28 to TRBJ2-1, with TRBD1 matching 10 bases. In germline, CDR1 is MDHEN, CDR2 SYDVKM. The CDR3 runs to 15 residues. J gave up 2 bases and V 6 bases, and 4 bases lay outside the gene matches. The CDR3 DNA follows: TGTGCCAGCAGGCGGGACAGGGGTCCCTACAATGAGCAGTTCTTC. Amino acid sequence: CASRRDRGPYNEQFF.

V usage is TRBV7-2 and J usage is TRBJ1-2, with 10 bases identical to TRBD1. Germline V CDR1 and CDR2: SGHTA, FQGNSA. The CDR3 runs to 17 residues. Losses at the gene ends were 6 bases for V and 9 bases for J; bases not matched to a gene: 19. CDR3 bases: TGTGCCAGCAGTTCCTATGGGACAGGGGTGGATTCCAGGAGCTACACCTTC. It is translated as CASSSYGTGVDSRSYTF.

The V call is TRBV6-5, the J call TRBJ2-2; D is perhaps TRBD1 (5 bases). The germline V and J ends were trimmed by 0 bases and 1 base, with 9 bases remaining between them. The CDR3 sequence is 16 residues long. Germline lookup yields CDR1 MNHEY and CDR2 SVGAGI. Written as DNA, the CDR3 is TGTGCCAGCAGTTACTCGACAGCTGTGAACACCGGGGAGCTGTTTTTT. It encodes CASSYSTAVNTGELFF.

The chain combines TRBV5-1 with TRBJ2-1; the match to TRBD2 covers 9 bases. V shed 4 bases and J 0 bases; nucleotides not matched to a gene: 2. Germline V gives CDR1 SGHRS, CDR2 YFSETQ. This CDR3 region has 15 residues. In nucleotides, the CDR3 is TGCGCCAGCAGCGTGACTAGCGGCTCCTACAATGAGCAGTTCTTC. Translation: CASSVTSGSYNEQFF.

CDR3 in amino acids: CDLTKDEQYF. CDR3 nucleotides: TGTGACTTAACCAAAGACGAGCAGTACTTC. The chain links TRBV28 to TRBJ2-7; D not resolved. From germline, CDR1 is MDHEN and CDR2 SYDVKM. The CDR3 loop spans 10 amino acids.

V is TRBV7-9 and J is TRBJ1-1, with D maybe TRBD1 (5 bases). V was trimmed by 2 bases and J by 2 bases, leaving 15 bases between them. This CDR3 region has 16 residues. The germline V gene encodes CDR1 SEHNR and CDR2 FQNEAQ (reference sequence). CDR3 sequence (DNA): TGTGCCAGCAGCTTAAGTAGCGGGACGCCTAACACTGAAGCTTTCTTT. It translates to CASSLSSGTPNTEAFF.

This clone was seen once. The CDR3, as DNA: TGTGCCAGCAGCGTAGATCTCAGGGCCTACGAGCAGTACTTC. Its translation is CASSVDLRAYEQYF. V gene TRBV9 combines with J gene TRBJ2-7; tentative D call: TRBD1 (5 bases). CDR1 SGDLS and CDR2 YYNGEE come from the germline V gene. The CDR3 length is 14 residues. V was pared by 0 bases and J by 2 bases, with 9 bases between.

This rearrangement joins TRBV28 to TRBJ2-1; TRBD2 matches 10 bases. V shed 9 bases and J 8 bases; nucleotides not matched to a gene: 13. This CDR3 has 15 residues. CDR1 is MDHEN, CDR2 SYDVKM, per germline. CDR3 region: CARSLAGDRPHEQFF. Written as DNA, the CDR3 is TGTGCCAGGTCCCTAGCGGGAGACCGTCCCCATGAGCAGTTCTTC. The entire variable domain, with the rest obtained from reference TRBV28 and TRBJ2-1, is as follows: DVKVTQSSRYLVKRTGEKVFLECVQDMDHENMFWYRQDPGLGLRLIYFSYDVKMKEKGDIPEGYSVSREKKERFSLILESASTNQTSMYLCARSLAGDRPHEQFFGPGTRLTVL.

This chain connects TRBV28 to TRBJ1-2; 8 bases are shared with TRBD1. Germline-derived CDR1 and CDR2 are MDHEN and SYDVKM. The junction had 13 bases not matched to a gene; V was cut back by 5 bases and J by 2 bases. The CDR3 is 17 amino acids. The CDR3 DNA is TGTGCCAGCAGTCCCCCTTGGGTGGGACAGGAAAACTATGGCTACACCTTC. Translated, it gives CASSPPWVGQENYGYTF.

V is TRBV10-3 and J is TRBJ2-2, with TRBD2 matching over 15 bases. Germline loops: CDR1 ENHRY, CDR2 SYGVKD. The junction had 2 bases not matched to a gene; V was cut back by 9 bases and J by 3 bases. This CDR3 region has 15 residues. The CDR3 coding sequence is TGTGCCATAGGGACTAGCGGGAGGCACACCGGGGAGCTGTTTTTT. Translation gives CAIGTSGRHTGELFF.

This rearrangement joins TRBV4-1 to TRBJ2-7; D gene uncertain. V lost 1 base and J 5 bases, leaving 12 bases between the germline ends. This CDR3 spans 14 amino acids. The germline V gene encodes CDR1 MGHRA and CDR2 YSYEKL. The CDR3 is CASSQVSRINEQYF. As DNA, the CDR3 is TGCGCCAGCAGCCAAGTTTCGAGGATAAACGAGCAGTACTTC.

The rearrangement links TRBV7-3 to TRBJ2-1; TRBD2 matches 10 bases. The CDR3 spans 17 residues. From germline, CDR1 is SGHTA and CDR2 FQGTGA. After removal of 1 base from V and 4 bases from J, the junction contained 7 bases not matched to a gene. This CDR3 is CASSLNPGLAEYNEQFF. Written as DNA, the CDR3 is TGTGCCAGCAGCTTAAATCCCGGACTAGCGGAGTACAATGAGCAGTTCTTC.

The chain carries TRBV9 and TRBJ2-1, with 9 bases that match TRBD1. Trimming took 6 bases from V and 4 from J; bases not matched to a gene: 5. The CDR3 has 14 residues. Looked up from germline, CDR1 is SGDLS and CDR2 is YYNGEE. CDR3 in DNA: TGTGCCAGCAACAGGGGGCATAGATACAATGAGCAGTTCTTC. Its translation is CASNRGHRYNEQFF.

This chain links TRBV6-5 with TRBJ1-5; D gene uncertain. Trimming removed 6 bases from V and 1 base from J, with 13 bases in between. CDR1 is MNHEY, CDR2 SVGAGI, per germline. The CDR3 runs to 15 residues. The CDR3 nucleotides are TGTGCCAGCAGCCCCCACATCAGGAGCAATCAGCCCCAGCATTTT. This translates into CASSPHIRSNQPQHF.

DNA for the CDR3: TGTGCCAGCAGTGAAACCGGGAATGGCTACAATGAGCAGTTCTTC. Its translation: CASSETGNGYNEQFF. The chain carries TRBV6-1 and TRBJ2-1, with D possibly being TRBD2 (5 bases). The CDR3 covers 15 residues. Germline V gives CDR1 MNHNS, CDR2 SASEGT. The V gene lost 2 bases and the J gene lost 3 bases, with 11 bases spanning the gap.

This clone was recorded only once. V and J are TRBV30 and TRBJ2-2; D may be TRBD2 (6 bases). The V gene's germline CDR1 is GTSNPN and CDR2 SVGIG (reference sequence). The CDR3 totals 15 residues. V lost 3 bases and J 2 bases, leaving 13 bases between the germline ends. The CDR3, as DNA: TGTGCCTGGAGGCGGGCGGGATTAAACACCGGGGAGCTGTTTTTT. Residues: CAWRRAGLNTGELFF.

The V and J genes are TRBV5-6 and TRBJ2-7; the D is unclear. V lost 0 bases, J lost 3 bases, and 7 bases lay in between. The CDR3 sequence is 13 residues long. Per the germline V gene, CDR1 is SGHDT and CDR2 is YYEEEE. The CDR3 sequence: CASSLGIDYEQYF. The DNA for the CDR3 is TGTGCCAGCAGCTTGGGTATAGACTACGAGCAGTACTTC.

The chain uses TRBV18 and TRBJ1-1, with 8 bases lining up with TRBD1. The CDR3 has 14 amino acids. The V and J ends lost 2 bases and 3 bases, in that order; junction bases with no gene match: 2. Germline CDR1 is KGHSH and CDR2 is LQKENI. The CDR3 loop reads CASSPETGDTEAFF. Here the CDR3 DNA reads TGTGCCAGCTCACCAGAGACAGGGGACACTGAAGCTTTCTTT.

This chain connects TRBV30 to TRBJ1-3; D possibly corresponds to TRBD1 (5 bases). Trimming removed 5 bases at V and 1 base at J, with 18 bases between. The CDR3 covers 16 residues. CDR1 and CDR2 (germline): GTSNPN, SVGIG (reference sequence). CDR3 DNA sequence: TGTGCCTGGGGGGGAAGCTACGGGGGGTCTGGAAACACCATATATTTT. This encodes CAWGGSYGGSGNTIYF. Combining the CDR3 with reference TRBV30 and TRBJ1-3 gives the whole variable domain SQTIHQWPATLVQPVGSPLSLECTVEGTSNPNLYWYRQAAGRGLQLLFYSVGIGQISSEVPQNLSASRPQDRQFILSSKKLLLSDSGFYLCAWGGSYGGSGNTIYFGEGSWLTVV.

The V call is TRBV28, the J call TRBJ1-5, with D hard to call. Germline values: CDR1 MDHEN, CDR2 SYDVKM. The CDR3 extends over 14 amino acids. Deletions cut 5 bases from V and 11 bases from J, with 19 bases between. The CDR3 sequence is CASSGNRGLGAQHF. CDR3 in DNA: TGTGCCAGCAGTGGGAACAGAGGGCTCGGAGCCCAGCATTTT.

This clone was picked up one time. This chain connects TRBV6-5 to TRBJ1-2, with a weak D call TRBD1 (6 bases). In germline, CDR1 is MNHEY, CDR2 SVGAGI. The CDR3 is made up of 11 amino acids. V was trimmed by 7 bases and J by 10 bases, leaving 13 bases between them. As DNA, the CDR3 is TGTGCCAGCAAACCCCGGGACACCTACACCTTC. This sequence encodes CASKPRDTYTF.

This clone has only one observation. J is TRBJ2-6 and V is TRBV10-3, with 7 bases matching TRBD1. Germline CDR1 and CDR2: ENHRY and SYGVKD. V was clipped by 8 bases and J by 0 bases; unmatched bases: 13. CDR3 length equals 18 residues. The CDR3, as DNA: TGTGCCATCGGAGTTTATAGGGACAGCGACTCTGGGGCCAACGTCCTGACTTTC. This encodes CAIGVYRDSDSGANVLTF.

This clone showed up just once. CDR3 residues: CASSPKQAILNTEAFF. The CDR3, as DNA: TGTGCCAGCAGCCCAAAACAGGCTATATTGAACACTGAAGCTTTCTTT. The V gene is TRBV7-8, the J gene TRBJ1-1; D is perhaps TRBD1 (5 bases). The CDR3 is 16 residues long. CDR1 is SGHVS, CDR2 FQNEAQ, per germline. Deletions cut 5 bases from V and 0 bases from J, with 16 bases between. Full variable domain (rest looked up from reference TRBV7-8 and TRBJ1-1): GAGVSQSPRYKVAKRGQDVALRCDPISGHVSLFWYQQALGQGPEFLTYFQNEAQLDKSGLPSDRFFAERPEGSVSTLKIQRTQQEDSAVYLCASSPKQAILNTEAFFGQGTRLTVV.

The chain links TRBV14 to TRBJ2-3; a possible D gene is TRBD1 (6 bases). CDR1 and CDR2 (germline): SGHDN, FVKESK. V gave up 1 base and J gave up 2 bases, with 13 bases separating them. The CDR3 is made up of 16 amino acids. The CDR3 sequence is CASSQATGMPTDTQYF. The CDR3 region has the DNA TGTGCCAGCAGCCAAGCAACAGGGATGCCCACAGATACGCAGTATTTT.

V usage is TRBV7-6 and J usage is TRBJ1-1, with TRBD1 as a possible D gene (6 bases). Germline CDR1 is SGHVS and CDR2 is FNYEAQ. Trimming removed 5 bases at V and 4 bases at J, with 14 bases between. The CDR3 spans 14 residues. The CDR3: CASSASQGATEAFF. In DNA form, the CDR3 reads TGTGCCAGCAGCGCCTCACAGGGAGCCACTGAAGCTTTCTTT.

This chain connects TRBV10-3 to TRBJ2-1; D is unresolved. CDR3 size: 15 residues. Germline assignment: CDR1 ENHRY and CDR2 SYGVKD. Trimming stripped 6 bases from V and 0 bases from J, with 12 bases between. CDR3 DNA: TGTGCCATCAGCGTGAGCTCAAACTCCTACAATGAGCAGTTCTTC. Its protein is CAISVSSNSYNEQFF.

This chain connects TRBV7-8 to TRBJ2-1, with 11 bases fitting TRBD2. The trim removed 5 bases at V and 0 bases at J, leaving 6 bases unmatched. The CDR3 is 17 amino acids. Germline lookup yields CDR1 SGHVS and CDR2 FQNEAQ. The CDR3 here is CASSTRLAGISYNEQFF. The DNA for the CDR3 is TGTGCCAGCAGCACCCGACTAGCGGGAATCTCCTACAATGAGCAGTTCTTC.

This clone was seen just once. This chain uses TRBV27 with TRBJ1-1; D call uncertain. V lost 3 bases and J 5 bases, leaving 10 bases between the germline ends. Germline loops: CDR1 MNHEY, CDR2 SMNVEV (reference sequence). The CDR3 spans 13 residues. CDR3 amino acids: CASSFREMTEAFF. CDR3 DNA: TGTGCCAGCAGTTTTCGGGAAATGACTGAAGCTTTCTTT.

The CDR3, as DNA: TGTGCCAGCAGTGGCCCTAGCGGGAGGTTCACAGATACGCAGTATTTT. This codes for CASSGPSGRFTDTQYF. The chain uses TRBV6-1 and TRBJ2-3, with 11 bases aligning to TRBD2. There are 16 residues in the CDR3. In germline, CDR1 is MNHNS, CDR2 SASEGT. V was pared by 4 bases and J by 2 bases, with 5 bases of the junction left unmatched.

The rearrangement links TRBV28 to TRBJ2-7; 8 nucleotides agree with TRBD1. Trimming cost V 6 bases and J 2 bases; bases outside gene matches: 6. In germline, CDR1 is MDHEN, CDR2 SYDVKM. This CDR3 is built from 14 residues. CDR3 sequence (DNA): TGTGCCAGCAGCGGGACAGGCCCTACCTACGAGCAGTACTTC. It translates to CASSGTGPTYEQYF.